The source of this T cell receptor (beta chain) is a study of Ad26.COV2.S vaccination and SARS-CoV-2 variants. The repertoire was sequenced with immunoSEQ multiplex PCR; TCRdb's copy has only in-frame clones and lacks some. The table has about 320,000 clones, just over 85% seen once; the top ten hold 1.9%. From germline, CDR1 is SQVTM and CDR2 ANQGSEA. The CDR3 runs 12 residues. Deletions cut 3 bases from V and 3 bases from J, with 8 bases between. Described treatment: about 20 received Ad26.COV2.S at low or high dose, single or two shots; about 5 received placebo; per-sample allocation not given. Following the first vaccine or placebo injection, samples were taken on day 63. Study-level points and caveats: The study found similar non-spike TCR breadth in vaccine and placebo recipients.

Remarks on this clone: The antigen remains unidentified.

The chain uses TRBV29-1 and TRBJ1-1; TRBD1 might be the D (5 bases). The receptor comes from a person between 18 and 60 years old who received the Ad26.COV2.S COVID-19 vaccine or a placebo. Sequencing used peripheral blood, obtained in a trial of Ad26.COV2.S vaccine versus placebo. This CDR3 is CSVESGDTEAFF. For the CDR3, the DNA is TGCAGCGTTGAGTCGGGGGACACTGAAGCTTTCTTT.